The entry below describes one TCR beta chain. After removal of 4 bases from V and 2 bases from J, the junction contained 5 bases not matched to a gene. This CDR3 spans 15 amino acids. The germline V gene encodes CDR1 SNHLY and CDR2 FYNNEI. This record comes from a study of OX40 agonist ivuxolimab in advanced cancers. For the study at large: Earlier treatment with anti-PD-1, anti-PD-L1 or anti-CTLA-4 was permitted, and 30% to 40% had received some.

Clones were read by immunoSEQ multiplex PCR, and TCRdb kept only the in-frame ones, dropping some. The data hold 82,000 or so clones, with 92% observed a single time. The sample in question was CD4+ or CD8+ T cells sorted from blood, obtained in a trial of the OX40 agonist ivuxolimab. The TCR comes from an adult with an advanced solid tumor such as melanoma, head and neck, liver or kidney cancer. The chain links TRBV2 to TRBJ1-5; TRBD1 aligns across 7 bases. CDR3: CASSGPTGGNQPQHF. The CDR3 DNA is TGTGCCAGCAGTGGACCTACAGGGGGCAATCAGCCCCAGCATTTT. Full variable domain (outside the CDR3, taken from reference TRBV2 and TRBJ1-5): EPEVTQTPSHQVTQMGQEVILRCVPISNHLYFYWYRQILGQKVEFLVSFYNNEISEKSEIFDDQFSVERPDGSNFTLKIRSTKLEDSAMYFCASSGPTGGNQPQHFGDGTRLSIL.